This TCR beta chain is from a study of graft-versus-host responses after intestinal transplantation. Study in general: Each transplant was multivisceral, liver-intestinal, or isolated intestinal. Whole-study findings and limits: Early post-transplant falls in HvG clones accompanied the peak levels of circulating GvH clones. Detection of GvH clones occurred in recipient marrow, and some had their first appearance in ileum or blood.

The CDR3 is 17 residues long. The V segment lost 2 bases and the J segment 4 bases; nucleotides outside the gene matches: 12. From germline, CDR1 is SEHNR and CDR2 FQNEAQ (reference sequence). The data were produced by immunoSEQ multiplex PCR, yet TCRdb's version contains in-frame clones alone and is incomplete. The table includes about 99,000 clones, under 95% detected once. About this clone itself: The antigen remains undetermined.

The source is a human donor who was the organ donor for an intestinal transplant. This material consisted of unstimulated CD8+ T cells sorted from spleen or lymph node cells, taken before transplant. This chain uses TRBV7-9 with TRBJ2-7, with 9 bases identical to TRBD2. This CDR3 is CASSLFSGSWFGYEQYF. CDR3 bases: TGTGCCAGCAGCTTATTTAGCGGGAGTTGGTTTGGGTACGAGCAGTACTTC.